This T cell receptor (beta chain) was found in a study of blood T cell repertoires in COVID-19 (dated by TCRdb to the early 2020s). In the study overall: Collaborator samples came from the United States, Italy and Spain and covered acute and convalescent phases of COVID-19. Where HLA class I and class II types were available, the types were taken from metadata supplied by the sample provider, not from assay-based typing. The repertoires were made available in a free public database intended to serve as a resource for research on the immune response to SARS-CoV-2. Nearly every sample came with metadata listing a de-identified subject ID, COVID-19 status, age in years and sex. Samples came from the ongoing ImmuneRACE study (first 160 participants) plus 1,254 subjects from 6 global collaborators. The material from the prospective study consisted of cDNA or gDNA derived from T cells, B-cell-depleted T cells, or PBMCs. Deeply sampled blood TCRbeta repertoires from subjects exposed to, actively infected with, or recovered from COVID-19 were included in the dataset. Overall study results and their limits: How much clinical and demographic metadata was included differed by source and by participant, and the metadata was provided uncurated.

The immunoSEQ Assay, a bias-controlled multiplex PCR, was used to amplify TCRbeta CDR3 regions from genomic DNA. In the paper's pipeline: Within the assay, amplification of reference gene primers was used to estimate how many nucleated cells each sample contained. Sequence reads were collapsed and filtered to measure the absolute abundance of every unique TCRbeta CDR3 rearrangement. Productive Simpson clonality was computed per sample as the square root of Simpson's diversity index over productive rearrangements. TCRdb took this table from immuneACCESS and kept in-frame rearrangements with V and J called. Such tables lack part of the clones; where checked against another copy, unresolved V genes explain under half of the gap, and the rest is unexplained. V, J and clone size were drawn from that table, and D and trimming were deduced from the DNA. A total of 200,000 to 250,000 clones appear in this sample, roughly 88% of them only once. 1.5% of the sample is in the top ten clones.

About this clone: Its antigen remains undetermined. The sample holds no much larger clone one base away, and base qualities are not on file.

Whole blood was collected in K2EDTA tubes by collaborating institutions according to the institutions' own protocols. For TCRbeta analysis, collaborator samples were shipped as frozen whole blood, as isolated PBMCs, or as DNA extracted from either sample type. From V the trimming removes 6 bases and from J it removes 6 bases, while the gene matches leave 16 bases of the junction unaccounted for. The CDR3 has 17 amino acids, counting the end cysteine and phenylalanine. Only the CDR3 region is kept as DNA, spanning 51 bases read in frame from base 1. The germline V gene (reference sequence) sets CDR1 to MNHEY and CDR2 to SMNVEV.

This TCR derives from a man younger than 35 with active or convalescent COVID-19. The receptor chain draws on TRBV27 and TRBJ2-7; a stretch of 11 junction bases matches TRBD2. The sample taken for sequencing was peripheral blood. The CDR3 protein is CASRHQRLAGGMGEQYF. The DNA is as follows: TGTGCCAGCAGACACCAGAGGCTAGCGGGGGGCATGGGCGAGCAGTACTTC.